This T cell receptor (beta chain) was observed in a study of identical twins. This clonotype occurred a few times. Antigen: not known. The ends were cut back, 4 bases at V and 4 bases at J, with 19 bases in the middle. This CDR3 region has 16 residues. CDR1 and CDR2 from the germline V gene are MNHEY and SMNVEV (reference sequence). Using its own MiXCR run on the 5' RACE reads, TCRdb lists one record per CDR3 protein. The sample comprises hundreds of thousands of distinct CDR3 sequences, about a fifth of which are singletons, and more than 0.4% rests with the top ten. General study results and limits: Invariant MAIT and iNKT cells may have partly biased zero-insertion analyses.

The same sample was also studied in work on yellow fever vaccine responses in identical twins.

The sequenced material came from CD4+ T cells sorted from blood. This clonotype originated in a woman younger than 35 in good health. This chain joins TRBV27 and TRBJ1-2; possible D gene TRBD1, 6 bases. The CDR3 loop is CASSSQGLPLRYGYTF. DNA of the CDR3: TGTGCCAGCAGTTCACAGGGACTTCCTCTCCGCTATGGCTACACCTTC.